The TCR beta chain under discussion was sequenced for a study of PD-L1 blockade in urothelial cancer. Study-wide background: About 90% of the roughly 30 patients were men who had bladder-origin urothelial cancer. Median T cell yield per blood sample was some 140,000 cells.

The CDR3 sequence is 14 residues long. Germline CDR1 SGHRS, CDR2 YFSETQ. V was trimmed by 4 bases and J by 1 base, leaving 8 bases between them. This clone was counted between two and nine times. Per-patient samples, pretreatment and on-treatment, numbered 1 to 8. Method: immunoSEQ multiplex PCR; TCRdb's copy keeps in-frame clones and lacks some. The sample lists more than 80,000 clones; over 80% were seen once. This sequence was found in a man aged 70 or older with urothelial cancer. The V gene is TRBV5-1, the J gene TRBJ2-2, with D possibly matching TRBD1 (5 bases). The specimen comprised PBMCs, sampled around atezolizumab (anti-PD-L1) treatment. The CDR3 sequence is CASSRTGNTGELFF. The CDR3 DNA sequence: TGCGCCAGCAGCCGAACAGGGAACACCGGGGAGCTGTTTTTT.